This T cell receptor (beta chain) was recovered during a study of T-cell memory formation after mild COVID-19. CDR3 length equals 13 residues. V dropped 5 bases and J dropped 2; count of bases not matched to a gene: 3. TCR alpha and TCR beta cDNA libraries with sample barcodes and UMIs came from 5'RACE using constant-segment primers. A single record per CDR3 protein comes from TCRdb applying MiXCR to the 5' RACE reads. The table includes some 260,000 distinct CDR3 sequences, 16% detected once. The chain combines TRBV12-3 or TRBV12-4 with TRBJ2-7, with 7 bases that match TRBD1. The source material was PBMCs or a T cell subset sorted from them (not recorded which). This TCR was sampled from a man younger than 35 who had mild COVID-19 (a few samples of this study predate the infection). Cell type and time point are not known. The CDR3 nucleotides read TGTGCCAGCAGTAAGGGGGCCCCCTACGAGCAGTACTTC. Its translation: CASSKGAPYEQYF.